This T cell receptor beta chain was captured in a study of blood T cell repertoires in COVID-19. Study overall: Samples representing acute and convalescent COVID-19 were sourced from the United States, Italy and Spain. T cells, B-cell-depleted T cells, or PBMCs supplied cDNA or gDNA.

In the original analysis: Reference gene primer amplification gave estimated nucleated cell counts. Profiling relied on immunoSEQ multiplex PCR, and the TCRdb table lists in-frame clones only, not all of them. V, J and clone size derive from that table, while D and trimming were established from the DNA sequence. The sample lists some 210,000 clones, almost 85% occurring once. The sequencing sample was made of peripheral blood. This sequence originates from a woman in her forties or fifties with active or convalescent COVID-19.

The CDR3 DNA follows: TGTGCCAGCAGCGGACGGGGGGCACAAGAGACCCAGTACTTC. Its protein is CASSGRGAQETQYF. The rearrangement joins TRBV9 to TRBJ2-5; maybe TRBD2 (7 bases). Between the trimmed V and J ends, which lost 3 bases and 2 bases, there was a span of 11 bases. Germline V gene sequence: CDR1 SGDLS, CDR2 YYNGEE. CDR3 length: 14 amino acids.